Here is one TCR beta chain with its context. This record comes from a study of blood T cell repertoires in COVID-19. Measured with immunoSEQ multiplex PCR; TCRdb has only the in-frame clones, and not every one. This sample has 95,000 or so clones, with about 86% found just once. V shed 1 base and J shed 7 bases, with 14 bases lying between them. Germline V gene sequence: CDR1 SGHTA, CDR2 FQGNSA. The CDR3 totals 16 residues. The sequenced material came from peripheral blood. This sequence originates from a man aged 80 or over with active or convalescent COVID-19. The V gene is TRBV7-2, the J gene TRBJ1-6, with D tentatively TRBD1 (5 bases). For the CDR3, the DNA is TGTGCCAGCAGCTTAGTGGGGGGAAGGACCAATTCACCCCTCCACTTT. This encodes CASSLVGGRTNSPLHF.